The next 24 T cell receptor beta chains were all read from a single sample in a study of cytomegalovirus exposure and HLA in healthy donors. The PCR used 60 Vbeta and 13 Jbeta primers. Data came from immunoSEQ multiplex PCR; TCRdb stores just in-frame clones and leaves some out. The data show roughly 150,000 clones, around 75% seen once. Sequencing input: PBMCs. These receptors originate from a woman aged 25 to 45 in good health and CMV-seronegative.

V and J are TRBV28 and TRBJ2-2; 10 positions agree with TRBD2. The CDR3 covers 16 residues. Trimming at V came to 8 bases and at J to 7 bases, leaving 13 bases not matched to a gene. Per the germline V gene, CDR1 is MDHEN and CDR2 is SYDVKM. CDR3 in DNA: TGTGCCAGCCGGTCTCCCGGGACTAGCGCCATCGGGGAGCTGTTTTTT. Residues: CASRSPGTSAIGELFF.

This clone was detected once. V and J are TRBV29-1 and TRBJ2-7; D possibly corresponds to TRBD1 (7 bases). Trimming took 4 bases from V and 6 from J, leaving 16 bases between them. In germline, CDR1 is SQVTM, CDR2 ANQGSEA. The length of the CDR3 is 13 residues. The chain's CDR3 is CSVARQGGGEQYF. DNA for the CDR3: TGCAGCGTTGCCCGTCAGGGGGGAGGCGAGCAGTACTTC.

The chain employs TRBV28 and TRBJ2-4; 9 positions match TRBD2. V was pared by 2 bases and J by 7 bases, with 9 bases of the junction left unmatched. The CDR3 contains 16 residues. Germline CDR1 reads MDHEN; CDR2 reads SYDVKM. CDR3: CASSLRGGVDGNIQYF. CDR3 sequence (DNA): TGTGCCAGCAGTTTACGCGGGGGGGTCGACGGGAACATTCAGTACTTC.

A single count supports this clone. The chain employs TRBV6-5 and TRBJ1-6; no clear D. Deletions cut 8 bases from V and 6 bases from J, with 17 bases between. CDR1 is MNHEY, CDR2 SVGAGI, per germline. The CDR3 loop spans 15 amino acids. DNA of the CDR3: TGTGCCAGCCTGCCTGACACGACCTTTAATTCACCCCTCCACTTT. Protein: CASLPDTTFNSPLHF.

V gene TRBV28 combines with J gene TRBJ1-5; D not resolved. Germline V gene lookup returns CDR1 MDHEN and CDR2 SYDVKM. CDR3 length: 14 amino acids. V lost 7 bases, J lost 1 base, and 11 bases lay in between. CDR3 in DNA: TGTGCCAGCACATCCCACTCGAGCAATCAGCCCCAGCATTTT. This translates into CASTSHSSNQPQHF. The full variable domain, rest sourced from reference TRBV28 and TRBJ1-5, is DVKVTQSSRYLVKRTGEKVFLECVQDMDHENMFWYRQDPGLGLRLIYFSYDVKMKEKGDIPEGYSVSREKKERFSLILESASTNQTSMYLCASTSHSSNQPQHFGDGTRLSIL.

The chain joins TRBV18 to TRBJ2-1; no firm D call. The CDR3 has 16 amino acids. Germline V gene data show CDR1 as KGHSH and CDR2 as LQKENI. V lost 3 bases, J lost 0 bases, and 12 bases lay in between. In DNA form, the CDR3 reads TGTGCCAGCTCACCCGAAGAAGCGAGCTCCTACAATGAGCAGTTCTTC. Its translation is CASSPEEASSYNEQFF.

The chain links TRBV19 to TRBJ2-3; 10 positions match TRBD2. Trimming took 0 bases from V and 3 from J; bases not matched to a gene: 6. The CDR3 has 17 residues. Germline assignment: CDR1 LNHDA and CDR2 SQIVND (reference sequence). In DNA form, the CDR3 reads TGTGCCAGTAGTATAGATTTACTAGCGGGATTGACAGATACGCAGTATTTT. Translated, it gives CASSIDLLAGLTDTQYF.

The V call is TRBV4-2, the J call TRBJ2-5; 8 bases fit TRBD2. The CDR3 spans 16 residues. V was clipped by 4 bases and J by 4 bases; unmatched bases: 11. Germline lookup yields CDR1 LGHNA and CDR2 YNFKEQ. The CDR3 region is CASSPTSAGARETQYF. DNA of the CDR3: TGTGCCAGCAGCCCGACCTCAGCGGGAGCCCGAGAGACCCAGTACTTC.

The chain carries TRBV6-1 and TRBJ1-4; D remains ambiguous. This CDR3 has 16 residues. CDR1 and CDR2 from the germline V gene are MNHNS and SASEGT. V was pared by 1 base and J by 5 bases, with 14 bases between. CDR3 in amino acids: CASSEGMVRQNEKLFF. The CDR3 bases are TGTGCCAGCAGTGAAGGAATGGTCAGGCAGAATGAAAAACTGTTTTTT.

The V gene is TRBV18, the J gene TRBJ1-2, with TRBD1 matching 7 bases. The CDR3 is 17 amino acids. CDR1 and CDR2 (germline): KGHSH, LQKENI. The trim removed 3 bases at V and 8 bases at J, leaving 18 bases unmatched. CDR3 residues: CASSPRTGARIEGGYTF. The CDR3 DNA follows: TGTGCCAGCTCACCCCGGACAGGAGCCAGAATAGAGGGGGGCTACACCTTC.

CDR3 amino acids: CASSSYRGSTEAFF. In nucleotides, the CDR3 is TGTGCCAGCAGCTCCTACAGGGGGAGCACTGAAGCTTTCTTT. V and J are TRBV7-2 and TRBJ1-1; the match to TRBD1 covers 8 bases. Per germline, CDR1 SGHTA and CDR2 FQGNSA. Trimming cost V 4 bases and J 4 bases; bases outside gene matches: 5. This CDR3 region has 14 residues.

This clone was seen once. DNA for the CDR3: TGTGCCAGCAGTGAACTGATCCCTTCGGGCAATCAGCCCCAGCATTTT. Its protein product is CASSELIPSGNQPQHF. This chain uses TRBV2 with TRBJ1-5; D is unresolved. The CDR3 runs to 16 residues. Germline values: CDR1 SNHLY, CDR2 FYNNEI. Trimming pared 2 bases from V and 2 bases from J, leaving 13 bases between. Full variable domain (rest looked up from reference TRBV2 and TRBJ1-5): EPEVTQTPSHQVTQMGQEVILRCVPISNHLYFYWYRQILGQKVEFLVSFYNNEISEKSEIFDDQFSVERPDGSNFTLKIRSTKLEDSAMYFCASSELIPSGNQPQHFGDGTRLSIL.

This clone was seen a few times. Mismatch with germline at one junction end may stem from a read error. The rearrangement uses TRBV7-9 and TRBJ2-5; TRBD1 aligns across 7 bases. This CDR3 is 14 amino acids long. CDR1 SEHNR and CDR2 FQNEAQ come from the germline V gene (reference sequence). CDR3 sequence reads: CSSSLDRVYETQYF. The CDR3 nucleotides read TGTTCCAGCAGCTTAGACAGGGTTTACGAGACCCAGTACTTC.

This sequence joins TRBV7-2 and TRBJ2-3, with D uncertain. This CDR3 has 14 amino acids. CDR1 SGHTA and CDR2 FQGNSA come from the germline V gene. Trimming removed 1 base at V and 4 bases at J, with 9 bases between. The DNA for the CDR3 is TGTGCCAGCAGCTTAGTGGTCGGTCCAGATACGCAGTATTTT. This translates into CASSLVVGPDTQYF.

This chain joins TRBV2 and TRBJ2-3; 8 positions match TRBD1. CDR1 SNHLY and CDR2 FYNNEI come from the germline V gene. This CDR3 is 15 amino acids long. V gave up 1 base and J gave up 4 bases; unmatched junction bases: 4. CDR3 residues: CASSEDRGLADTQYF. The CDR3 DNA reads TGTGCCAGCAGTGAAGACAGGGGGTTGGCAGATACGCAGTATTTT.

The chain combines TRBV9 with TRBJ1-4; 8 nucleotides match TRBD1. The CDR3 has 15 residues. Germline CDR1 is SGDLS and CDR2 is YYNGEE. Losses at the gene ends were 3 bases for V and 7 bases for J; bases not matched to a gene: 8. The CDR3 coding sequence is TGTGCCAGCAGCGCGACCCAGGGGGCCGGTGAAAAACTGTTTTTT. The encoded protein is CASSATQGAGEKLFF.

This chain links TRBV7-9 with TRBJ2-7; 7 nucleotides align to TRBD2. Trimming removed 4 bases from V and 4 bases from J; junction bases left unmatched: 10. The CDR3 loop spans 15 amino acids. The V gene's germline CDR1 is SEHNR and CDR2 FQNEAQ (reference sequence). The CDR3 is CASSSTSSRNYEQYV. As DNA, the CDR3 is TGTGCCAGCAGCTCGACTAGCTCAAGAAATTACGAGCAGTACGTC.

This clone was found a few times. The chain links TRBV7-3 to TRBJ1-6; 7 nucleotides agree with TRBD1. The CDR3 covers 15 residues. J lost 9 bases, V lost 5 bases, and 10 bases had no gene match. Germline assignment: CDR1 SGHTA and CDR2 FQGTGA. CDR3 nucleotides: TGTGCCAGCAGCCTTATCCCAGGGGGAGGTTCACCCCTCCACTTT. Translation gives CASSLIPGGGSPLHF.

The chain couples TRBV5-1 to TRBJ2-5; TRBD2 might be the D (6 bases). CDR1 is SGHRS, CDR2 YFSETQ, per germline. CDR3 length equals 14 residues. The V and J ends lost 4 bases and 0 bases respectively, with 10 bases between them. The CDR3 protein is CASSVRGNQETQYF. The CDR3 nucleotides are TGCGCCAGCAGCGTGCGGGGCAACCAAGAGACCCAGTACTTC.

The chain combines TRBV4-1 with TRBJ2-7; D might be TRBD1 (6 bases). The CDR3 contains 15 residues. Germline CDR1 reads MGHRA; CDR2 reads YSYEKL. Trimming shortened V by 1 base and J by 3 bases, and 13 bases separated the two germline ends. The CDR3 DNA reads TGCGCCAGCAGCCAAGCGGCAGGGGAAATCTACGAGCAGTACGTC. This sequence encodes CASSQAAGEIYEQYV.

The CDR3 here is CASSNRNTEAFF. The CDR3, as DNA: TGTGCCAGTAGTAATCGGAACACTGAAGCTTTCTTT. The J gene is TRBJ1-1, the V gene TRBV19; D not resolved. This CDR3 has 12 residues. V was clipped by 4 bases and J by 1 base, with 4 bases between them. Germline CDR1 reads LNHDA; CDR2 reads SQIVND (reference sequence).

CDR3 amino acids: CASSYGGRTEAFF. The CDR3 region has the DNA TGTGCCAGCAGTTACGGGGGCCGCACTGAAGCTTTCTTT. The chain employs TRBV6-5 and TRBJ1-1; TRBD1 might be the D (6 bases). V was clipped by 2 bases and J by 4 bases, with 8 bases between them. This CDR3 spans 13 amino acids. In germline, CDR1 is MNHEY, CDR2 SVGAGI.

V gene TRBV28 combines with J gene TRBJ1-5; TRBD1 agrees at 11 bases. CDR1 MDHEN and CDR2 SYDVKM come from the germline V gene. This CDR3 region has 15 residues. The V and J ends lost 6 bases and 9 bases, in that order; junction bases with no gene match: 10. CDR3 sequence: CASRAGTGGGGPQHF. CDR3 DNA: TGTGCCAGCAGGGCCGGGACAGGGGGAGGTGGGCCCCAGCATTTT.

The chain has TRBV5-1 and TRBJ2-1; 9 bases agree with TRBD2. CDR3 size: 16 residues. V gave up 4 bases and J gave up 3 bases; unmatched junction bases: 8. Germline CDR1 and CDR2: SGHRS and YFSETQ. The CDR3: CASSPGTSLLYNEQFF. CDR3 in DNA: TGCGCCAGCAGCCCGGGGACTAGCCTCCTCTACAATGAGCAGTTCTTC. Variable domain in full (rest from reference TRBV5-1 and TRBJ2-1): KAGVTQTPRYLIKTRGQQVTLSCSPISGHRSVSWYQQTPGQGLQFLFEYFSETQRNKGNFPGRFSGRQFSNSRSEMNVSTLELGDSALYLCASSPGTSLLYNEQFFGPGTRLTVL.